The T cell receptor (beta chain) described here comes from a study of T-cell reconstitution after alpha-beta-depleted transplantation in children. This clonotype was picked up a small number of times. V was pared by 2 bases and J by 3 bases, with 8 bases between. The CDR3 loop spans 13 amino acids. Looked up from germline, CDR1 is PRHDT and CDR2 is FYEKMQ (reference sequence). Unique molecular identifiers were used in preparing the TCRbeta library. MiXCR was run by TCRdb on the PCR reads, yielding one entry per CDR3 protein. The sample carries over 85,000 distinct CDR3 sequences, about 8% recorded once.

The V and J genes are TRBV13 and TRBJ2-7; tentatively, D is TRBD2 (5 bases). The clonotype was recovered from a boy between 2 and 10 years old with acute lymphoblastic leukemia, due to receive a stem cell transplant. The starting material was PBMCs, obtained before TCRalphabeta/CD19-depleted stem cell transplant. The CDR3 DNA reads as TGTGCCAGCAGCTTATCCGGGGTCTACGAGCAGTACTTC. Encoded protein: CASSLSGVYEQYF.